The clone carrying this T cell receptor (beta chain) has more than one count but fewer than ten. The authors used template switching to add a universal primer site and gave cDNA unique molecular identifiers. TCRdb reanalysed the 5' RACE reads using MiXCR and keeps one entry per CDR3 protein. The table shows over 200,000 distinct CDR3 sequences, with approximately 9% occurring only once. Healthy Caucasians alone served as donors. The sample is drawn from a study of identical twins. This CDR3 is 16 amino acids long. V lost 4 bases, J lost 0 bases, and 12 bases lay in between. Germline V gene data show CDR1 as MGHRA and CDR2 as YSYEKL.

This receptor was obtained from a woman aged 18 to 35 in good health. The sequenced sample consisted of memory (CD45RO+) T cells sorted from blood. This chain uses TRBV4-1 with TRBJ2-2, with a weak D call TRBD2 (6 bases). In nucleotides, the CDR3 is TGCGCCAGCAGCCCACACGGGGGAGCGAACACCGGGGAGCTGTTTTTT. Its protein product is CASSPHGGANTGELFF.